This T cell receptor beta chain was obtained from a study of cytomegalovirus exposure and HLA in healthy donors. General observations from the study: Published work reported that the classifier diagnosed cytomegalovirus status with high specificity and sensitivity. In vitro data verified three CMV-associated chains as specific for CMV antigens. There were under 200 TCR beta chains listed as cytomegalovirus-associated.

Per germline, CDR1 LNHNV and CDR2 YYDKDF (reference sequence). Trimming cost V 3 bases and J 7 bases, with 16 bases left between them. This CDR3 region has 15 residues. Comments on this clone: Antigen specificity is unknown.

The protocol was immunoSEQ multiplex PCR, while the TCRdb copy is restricted to in-frame clones and leaves out a portion. The table lists some 130,000 clones, just under 85% of them singletons. The donors formed part of the roughly 120-subject validation cohort, distinct from the roughly 730-subject first cohort. The V gene is TRBV15, the J gene TRBJ2-1, with D possibly TRBD1 on 6 matching bases. The source material was PBMCs. The source of this sequence is a young man in good health and CMV-seropositive. The CDR3 reads CATSRPLGGINEQFF. For the CDR3, the DNA is TGTGCCACCAGCAGGCCCTTAGGGGGTATTAATGAGCAGTTCTTC.